Given below is one T cell receptor beta chain in context. The data were taken from a study of blood T cell repertoires in COVID-19. Study information: Samples of COVID-19 (acute and convalescent) were obtained from the United States, Italy and Spain. From T cells, B-cell-depleted T cells, or PBMCs came the material, which was cDNA or gDNA.

The authors' processing: Amplifying reference gene primers gave estimates of nucleated cell counts. The method was immunoSEQ multiplex PCR; TCRdb's version includes in-frame clones alone and lacks a portion of them. Clonal size and the V and J genes are those of that table, whereas D and trimming came from the DNA. The data show approximately 190,000 clones, about 85% seen once. V was trimmed by 2 bases and J by 1 base, leaving 5 bases between them. CDR1 is SGHTA and CDR2 is FQGNSA in the germline V gene. The CDR3 extends over 13 amino acids. The chain recombines TRBV7-2 with TRBJ1-1; D remains unclear. The receptor comes from a human donor in a cohort sampled during active COVID-19. The sequenced sample consisted of peripheral blood. The CDR3 DNA follows: TGTGCCAGCAGCTTATCCTGGAACACTGAAGCTTTCTTT. Its translation: CASSLSWNTEAFF.